The sequence of this TCR beta chain was determined in a study of early T cells in non-severe SARS-CoV-2 infection. Overall study context: The sequenced material was bulk RNA from unsorted whole blood, and its chains were unpaired.

The ends lost 4 bases at V and 6 bases at J; junction bases unmatched: 7. The CDR3 spans 14 residues. Looked up from germline, CDR1 is SGHAT and CDR2 is FQNNGV. Individual cDNA molecules received unique molecular identifiers during library preparation. TCRdb re-called the 5' RACE reads with MiXCR, one entry per CDR3 protein. The table lists tens of thousands of distinct CDR3 sequences, about a tenth of them singletons, with approximately 5.7% in the top ten. V and J are TRBV11-2 and TRBJ2-7, with TRBD2 matching over 9 bases. Source: whole blood, taken at baseline. The receptor's source is an adult who was a healthcare worker with PCR-confirmed SARS-CoV-2 infection or an uninfected control (not recorded which). CDR3 bases: TGTGCCAGCAGCTCGTCGGAACTAGCGGGCGAGCAGTACTTC. The encoded protein is CASSSSELAGEQYF. Complete variable domain (other parts from reference TRBV11-2 and TRBJ2-7): EAGVAQSPRYKIIEKRQSVAFWCNPISGHATLYWYQQILGQGPKLLIQFQNNGVVDDSQLPKDRFSAERLKGVDSTLKIQPAKLEDSAVYLCASSSSELAGEQYFGPGTRLTVT.